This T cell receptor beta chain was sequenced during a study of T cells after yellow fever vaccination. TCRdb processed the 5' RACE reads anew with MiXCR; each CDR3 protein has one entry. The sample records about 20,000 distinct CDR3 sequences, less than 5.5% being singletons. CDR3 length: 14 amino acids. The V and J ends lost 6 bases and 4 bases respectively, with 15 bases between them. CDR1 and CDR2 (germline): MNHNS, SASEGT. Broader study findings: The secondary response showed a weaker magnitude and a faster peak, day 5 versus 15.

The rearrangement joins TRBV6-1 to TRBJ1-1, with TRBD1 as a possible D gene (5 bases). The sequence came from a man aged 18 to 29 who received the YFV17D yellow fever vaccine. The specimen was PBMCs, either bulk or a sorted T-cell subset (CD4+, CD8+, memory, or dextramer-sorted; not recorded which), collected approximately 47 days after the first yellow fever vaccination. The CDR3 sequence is CASSRRGRVTEAFF. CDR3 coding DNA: TGTGCCAGCAGCCGTCGGGGCAGAGTCACTGAAGCTTTCTTT.